This T cell receptor beta chain appears in the sequencing data of a study of T-cell memory formation after mild COVID-19. As for the study in general: Among the donors, TCR clusters were largely specific to each donor.

The CDR3 is made up of 15 amino acids. V was pared by 1 base and J by 9 bases, with 18 bases between. Germline V gene lookup returns CDR1 SGHVS and CDR2 FQNEAQ. The authors produced TCR alpha and TCR beta cDNA libraries with sample barcodes and UMIs by 5'RACE using constant-segment primers. TCRdb recomputed calls from the 5' RACE reads with MiXCR, one row per CDR3 protein. The data show around 370,000 distinct CDR3 sequences, with roughly 21% seen just once and around an eighth held by the top ten. Study-wide results and caveats: Clones contracting over day 15 to 85 were CD4/CD8 balanced, with later expanders leaning CD4+.

Note on this clonotype: The antigen is unknown.

V is TRBV7-8 and J is TRBJ1-1, with TRBD1 as a possible D gene (5 bases). The sequenced sample was PBMCs or a T cell subset sorted from them (not recorded which). The receptor's source is an adult woman who had mild COVID-19 (a few samples of this study predate the infection). Cell type and time point are not known. The CDR3 DNA sequence: TGTGCCAGCAGCTTAGGGCAGGGACTCCTAGTAAAAGCTTTCTTT. Protein: CASSLGQGLLVKAFF.